The next 21 T cell receptor beta chains were all read from a single sample in a study of shared clonotypes between healthy human individuals. Sequenced by immunoSEQ multiplex PCR; TCRdb stores in-frame clones only, minus some. The table records 2 million to 2.5 million clones, more than 85% of them present only once. Sequencing was done on a sample of naive CD4+ T cells from PBMCs. Subset of the sample: CD45RA+ positively selected. The origin of the receptors is a man between 18 and 29 years old in good health. Some clones in this sample may be carry-over from other donors' samples.

The rearrangement joins TRBV18 to TRBJ2-5, with TRBD2 identical over 10 bases. The CDR3 sequence is 16 residues long. Germline V gene data show CDR1 as KGHSH and CDR2 as LQKENI. V trimming: 1 base; J trimming: 9 bases; junction bases outside the gene matches: 11. CDR3 sequence reads: CASSPLAGGPVEAQYF. In nucleotides, the CDR3 is TGTGCCAGCTCACCACTAGCGGGAGGCCCAGTTGAGGCCCAGTACTTC.

The rearrangement links TRBV5-1 to TRBJ2-7; D possibly corresponds to TRBD1 (6 bases). V dropped 4 bases and J dropped 3 bases, with 20 bases sitting between them. The CDR3 loop spans 16 amino acids. Germline loops: CDR1 SGHRS, CDR2 YFSETQ. CDR3 loop: CASSPVQRTESYEQYF. Written as DNA, the CDR3 is TGCGCCAGCAGCCCGGTCCAAAGGACAGAGAGCTACGAGCAGTACTTC.

The chain couples TRBV9 to TRBJ2-6; no clear D gene. Germline V gives CDR1 SGDLS, CDR2 YYNGEE. V was clipped by 4 bases and J by 0 bases, with 11 bases between them. The CDR3 extends over 16 amino acids. The CDR3 DNA follows: TGTGCCAGCAGCCCCGCCCCTACCTCTGGGGCCAACGTCCTGACTTTC. It encodes CASSPAPTSGANVLTF. The full variable domain, completed using reference TRBV9 and TRBJ2-6, is DSGVTQTPKHLITATGQRVTLRCSPRSGDLSVYWYQQSLDQGLQFLIQYYNGEERAKGNILERFSAQQFPDLHSELNLSSLELGDSALYFCASSPAPTSGANVLTFGAGSRLTVL.

The gene calls are TRBV4-2 and TRBJ1-4; weak D call: TRBD1 (6 bases). The CDR3 has 16 amino acids. In germline, CDR1 is LGHNA, CDR2 YNFKEQ. V was pared by 0 bases and J by 10 bases, with 18 bases between. This CDR3 is CASSQESRGHMGKLFF. In DNA, the CDR3 is TGTGCCAGCAGCCAAGAGAGCAGGGGCCATATGGGAAAACTGTTTTTT.

The chain combines TRBV7-9 with TRBJ2-5, with D uncertain. The ends were cut back, 5 bases at V and 5 bases at J, with 9 bases in the middle. CDR1 is SEHNR, CDR2 FQNEAQ, per germline (reference sequence). The CDR3 runs to 12 residues. The DNA of the CDR3 is TGTGCCAGCAGCCCCCCCCGGGAGACCCAGTACTTC. Protein: CASSPPRETQYF.

The V gene is TRBV4-1, the J gene TRBJ2-4; the match to TRBD1 covers 8 bases. CDR3 length: 18 residues. V lost 2 bases and J lost 0; bases outside the gene matches: 9. Germline CDR1 and CDR2: MGHRA and YSYEKL. In nucleotides, the CDR3 is TGCGCCAGCAGCCAACCTTCGGGCAGGGGGCGAGCCAAAAACATTCAGTACTTC. Its translation is CASSQPSGRGRAKNIQYF.

The chain couples TRBV9 to TRBJ1-3; a weak D match, TRBD1 (6 bases). Looked up from germline, CDR1 is SGDLS and CDR2 is YYNGEE. The CDR3 totals 13 residues. Trimming pared 2 bases from V and 11 bases from J, leaving 14 bases between. CDR3 nucleotides: TGTGCCAGCAGCGTGGTCGACAGGACCGCCATATATTTT. It is translated as CASSVVDRTAIYF.

This rearrangement joins TRBV4-1 to TRBJ1-1; D not resolved. The germline CDR1 and CDR2 sequences are MGHRA and YSYEKL. The V gene lost 1 base and the J gene lost 1 base, with 10 bases spanning the gap. CDR3 size: 15 residues. CDR3 protein: CASSQVGRRNTEAFF. The CDR3 DNA reads as TGCGCCAGCAGCCAAGTGGGCAGGAGGAACACTGAAGCTTTCTTT.

The rearrangement links TRBV29-1 to TRBJ2-3; TRBD2 matches 7 bases. After removal of 5 bases from V and 6 bases from J, the junction contained 5 bases not matched to a gene. Germline lookup yields CDR1 SQVTM and CDR2 ANQGSEA. The CDR3 has 12 residues. The CDR3 DNA sequence: TGCAGCGTTTTGGTGGGGGGGGATACGCAGTATTTT. Protein sequence: CSVLVGGDTQYF.

A word on this clone: The sample holds other DNA sequences that translate to the same CDR3. This rearrangement joins TRBV10-1 to TRBJ2-3, with 8 bases lining up with TRBD2. Germline-derived CDR1 and CDR2 are WNHNN and SYGVQD (reference sequence). After removal of 4 bases from V and 2 bases from J, the junction contained 2 bases not matched to a gene. The CDR3 is 14 amino acids. CDR3 sequence reads: CASSAGGSTDTQYF. The CDR3 nucleotides read TGCGCCAGCAGTGCGGGGGGGTCCACAGATACGCAGTATTTT.

V gene TRBV2 combines with J gene TRBJ2-5, with 9 positions matching TRBD2. CDR3 length: 16 amino acids. Per the germline V gene, CDR1 is SNHLY and CDR2 is FYNNEI. J gave up 4 bases and V 8 bases, and 14 bases lay outside the gene matches. DNA of the CDR3: TGTGCCAGCGGGTCTAGCGGGATCACCCAGGGAGAGACCCAGTACTTC. This gives the protein CASGSSGITQGETQYF.

The chain has TRBV2 and TRBJ2-3, with 12 bases aligning to TRBD2. J was trimmed by 4 bases and V by 8 bases; bases with no gene match: 4. The length of the CDR3 is 14 residues. CDR1 and CDR2 from the germline V gene are SNHLY and FYNNEI. Here the CDR3 reads CASGLAGRADTQYF. Written as DNA, the CDR3 is TGTGCCAGCGGACTAGCGGGGCGCGCAGATACGCAGTATTTT.

V usage is TRBV7-3 and J usage is TRBJ2-6; D is possibly TRBD1 (5 bases). V was cut by 2 bases and J by 4 bases, with 12 bases left in between. Germline values: CDR1 SGHTA, CDR2 FQGTGA. The length of the CDR3 is 16 residues. The CDR3 loop reads CASSLPGQKGANVLTF. The CDR3, as DNA: TGTGCCAGCAGCTTACCAGGGCAAAAGGGGGCCAACGTCCTGACTTTC. The full variable domain, in which reference TRBV7-3 and TRBJ2-6 provide the parts outside the CDR3, is GAGVSQTPSNKVTEKGKYVELRCDPISGHTALYWYRQSLGQGPEFLIYFQGTGAADDSGLPNDRFFAVRPEGSVSTLKIQRTERGDSAVYLCASSLPGQKGANVLTFGAGSRLTVL.

The chain is built from TRBV5-1 and TRBJ2-5; 8 nucleotides agree with TRBD1. Trimming at V came to 2 bases and at J to 1 base, leaving 10 bases not matched to a gene. This CDR3 is 17 amino acids long. Looked up from germline, CDR1 is SGHRS and CDR2 is YFSETQ. CDR3 DNA: TGCGCCAGCAGCTTAACACGATGGCAGGGGGCCCAAGAGACCCAGTACTTC. This encodes CASSLTRWQGAQETQYF.

V is TRBV5-8 and J is TRBJ1-4, with 11 positions matching TRBD1. V was pared by 4 bases and J by 6 bases, with 5 bases of the junction left unmatched. The CDR3 extends over 15 amino acids. In germline, CDR1 is SGHTS, CDR2 YDEGEE. The CDR3 sequence: CASSLGQGADEKLFF. CDR3 nucleotide sequence: TGTGCCAGCAGCCTAGGACAGGGGGCTGATGAAAAACTGTTTTTT.

V and J are TRBV2 and TRBJ2-1, with TRBD2 matching 11 bases. V was pared by 6 bases and J by 3 bases, with 10 bases of the junction left unmatched. Germline V CDR1 and CDR2: SNHLY, FYNNEI. This CDR3 comprises 17 residues. CDR3 in amino acids: CASSQDRTSGFYNEQFF. The DNA of the CDR3 is TGTGCCAGCAGCCAAGATCGGACTAGCGGGTTCTACAATGAGCAGTTCTTC.

This clone was seen once. The chain couples TRBV27 to TRBJ1-5; D is undetermined. The CDR3 contains 14 residues. V was cut by 2 bases and J by 0 bases, with 5 bases left in between. Germline lookup yields CDR1 MNHEY and CDR2 SMNVEV (reference sequence). CDR3 sequence reads: CASSLVHSNQPQHF. The CDR3 bases are TGTGCCAGCAGTTTAGTACATAGCAATCAGCCCCAGCATTTT.

The chain couples TRBV18 to TRBJ1-2; D is unresolved. V was trimmed by 0 bases and J by 7 bases, leaving 9 bases between them. Per germline, CDR1 KGHSH and CDR2 LQKENI. The CDR3 consists of 13 residues. The CDR3 reads CASSPPEGSGYTF. In nucleotides, the CDR3 is TGTGCCAGCTCACCACCTGAAGGGAGTGGCTACACCTTC. Supplemented by reference TRBV18 and TRBJ1-2, the full variable domain reads NAGVMQNPRHLVRRRGQEARLRCSPMKGHSHVYWYRQLPEEGLKFMVYLQKENIIDESGMPKERFSAEFPKEGPSILRIQQVVRGDSAAYFCASSPPEGSGYTFGSGTRLTVV.

As concerns this clone: Other DNA variants within this sample encode the same CDR3. V usage is TRBV6-5 and J usage is TRBJ2-7; D might be TRBD1 or TRBD2, each matching 5 bases. Germline CDR1 MNHEY, CDR2 SVGAGI. Trimming took off 3 bases at V and 0 bases at J, with 12 bases between the two ends. The CDR3 is made up of 15 amino acids. CDR3 residues: CASSYRDGSSYEQYF. CDR3 DNA: TGTGCCAGCAGTTATAGGGACGGCTCCTCCTACGAGCAGTACTTC.

The J gene is TRBJ2-2, the V gene TRBV7-8; 7 nucleotides line up with TRBD2. CDR3 length equals 17 residues. Germline V gene sequence: CDR1 SGHVS, CDR2 FQNEAQ. The V segment lost 0 bases and the J segment 4 bases; nucleotides outside the gene matches: 8. In DNA form, the CDR3 reads TGTGCCAGCAGCTTAGCGTGGAGTCGACTAGCCACCGGGGAGCTGTTTTTT. This codes for CASSLAWSRLATGELFF.

Only one count was recorded for this clone. This sequence joins TRBV28 and TRBJ1-1; TRBD1 matches at 12 bases. Germline loops: CDR1 MDHEN, CDR2 SYDVKM. The CDR3 has 17 amino acids. With V trimmed by 8 bases and J by 1 base, 11 bases remained unmatched. The CDR3 nucleotides are TGTGCCAGCCTAAACGGGGGGGACAGGGGGCCGAACACTGAAGCTTTCTTT. Residues: CASLNGGDRGPNTEAFF.